Below, one T cell receptor beta chain is given with its context. The data were obtained in a study of blood T cell repertoires in COVID-19. The wider study: Italy, Spain and the United States were the sources of the convalescent and acute COVID-19 samples. In each case, the material was cDNA or gDNA derived from T cells, B-cell-depleted T cells, or PBMCs.

Profiling relied on immunoSEQ multiplex PCR, and the TCRdb table lists in-frame clones only, not all of them. Of 150,000 to 200,000 clones listed, about 74% were seen once; the top ten hold roughly 8.6%. The germline CDR1 and CDR2 sequences are LGHNA and YNFKEQ. The CDR3 has 16 amino acids. Deletions cut 0 bases from V and 4 bases from J, with 15 bases between. The rearrangement links TRBV4-2 to TRBJ1-1; D remains unclear. The sequence came from a man in his sixties with acute or convalescent COVID-19. The sample comprised peripheral blood. CDR3: CASSQEVGAASTEAFF. In nucleotides, the CDR3 is TGTGCCAGCAGCCAAGAAGTGGGTGCGGCGTCCACTGAAGCTTTCTTT.